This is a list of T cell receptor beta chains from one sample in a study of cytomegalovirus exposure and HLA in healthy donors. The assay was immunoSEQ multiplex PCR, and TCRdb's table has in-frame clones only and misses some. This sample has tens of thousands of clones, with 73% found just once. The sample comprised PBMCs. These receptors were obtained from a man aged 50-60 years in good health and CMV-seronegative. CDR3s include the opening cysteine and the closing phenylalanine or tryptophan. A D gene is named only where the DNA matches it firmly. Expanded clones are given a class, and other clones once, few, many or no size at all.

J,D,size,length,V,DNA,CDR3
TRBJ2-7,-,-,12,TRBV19,TGTGCCAGTAGTACCGCCCCGGGGGAGCAGTACTTC,CASSTAPGEQYF
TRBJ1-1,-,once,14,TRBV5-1,TGCGCCAGCAGCTTGGCCGGGGGGCGCACTGAAGCTTTCTTT,CASSLAGGRTEAFF
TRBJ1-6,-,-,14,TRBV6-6,TGTGCCAGCACTGCTACAGGGTCAGGTTCACCCCTCCACTTT,CASTATGSGSPLHF
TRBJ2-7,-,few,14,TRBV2,TGTGCCACCACGAAACAGGGATTCTCCTACGAGCAGTACTTC,CATTKQGFSYEQYF
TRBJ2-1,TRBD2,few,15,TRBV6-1,TGTGCCAGCATCCTTAGCGGGGGGGCCAGTAATGAGCAGTTCTTC,CASILSGGASNEQFF
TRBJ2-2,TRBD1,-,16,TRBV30,TGTGCCTGGAATGGACAGGGGGGAACTTACACCGGGGAGCTGTTTTTT,CAWNGQGGTYTGELFF
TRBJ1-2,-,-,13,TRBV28,TGTGCCAGCAGCCCCGACCCAAAGAGGGGCTACACCTTC,CASSPDPKRGYTF
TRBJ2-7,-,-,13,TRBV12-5,TGTGCTAGTCTCAGGGCCGCTACCTACGAGCAGTACTTC,CASLRAATYEQYF
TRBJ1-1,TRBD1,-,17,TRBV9,TGTGCCAGCAGCGTAACCGGGACAGGGGTTAAGAACACTGAAGCTTTCTTT,CASSVTGTGVKNTEAFF
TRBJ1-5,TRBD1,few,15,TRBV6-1,TGTGCCAGCAGTGAAGCAGGGGGCTACAATCAGCCCCAGCATTTT,CASSEAGGYNQPQHF